The 22 T cell receptor beta chains given below trace back to one sample, sequenced in a study of control samples from healthy donors and cancer patients. The method was immunoSEQ multiplex PCR; TCRdb's version includes in-frame clones alone and lacks a portion of them. The data hold over 60,000 clones, with roughly 85% observed a single time. The source material was blood. The receptor source for this set is a middle-aged man in good health.

The chain combines TRBV18 with TRBJ1-1; D gene unclear. V was shortened by 6 bases and J by 5 bases, with 10 bases between the two germline ends. The germline V gene encodes CDR1 KGHSH and CDR2 LQKENI. The CDR3 is 12 residues long. Here the CDR3 DNA reads TGTGCCAGCTCCGGAGGGAGGACTGAAGCTTTCTTT. Translation gives CASSGGRTEAFF.

This sequence joins TRBV7-2 and TRBJ1-3; 10 bases are a match to TRBD1. This CDR3 contains 18 residues. Germline V gene sequence: CDR1 SGHTA, CDR2 FQGNSA. V lost 5 bases, J lost 3 bases, and 13 bases stayed unmatched. DNA of the CDR3: TGTGCCAGCAGCGAAACGGGACAGGGGCTCCGATATGGAAACACCATATATTTT. It codes for CASSETGQGLRYGNTIYF.

Here the CDR3 DNA reads TGCGCCAGCAGCCAAGTCATAGCGGGGGTGAACACCGGGGAGCTGTTTTTT. Translating gives CASSQVIAGVNTGELFF. The gene calls are TRBV4-1 and TRBJ2-2, with TRBD2 matching 9 bases. The CDR3 sequence is 17 residues long. Germline V gene sequence: CDR1 MGHRA, CDR2 YSYEKL. V shed 1 base and J 1 base; nucleotides not matched to a gene: 4.

The rearrangement links TRBV24-1 to TRBJ2-5; D uncertain. Germline-derived CDR1 and CDR2 are KGHDR and SFDVKD. The ends were cut back, 0 bases at V and 5 bases at J, with 9 bases in the middle. The CDR3 sequence is 14 residues long. As DNA, the CDR3 is TGTGCCACCAGTGATTTGGGGGTGGGGGAGACCCAGTACTTC. Its protein product is CATSDLGVGETQYF.

The chain uses TRBV19 and TRBJ1-6; TRBD1 aligns across 10 bases. This CDR3 spans 15 amino acids. The V gene's germline CDR1 is LNHDA and CDR2 SQIVND (reference sequence). Unmatched junction bases numbered 7, after V lost 6 bases and J lost 8 bases. As DNA, the CDR3 is TGTGCCAGTAGAAGGACGGGACAGGGGTATTCACCCCTCCACTTT. Amino acid sequence: CASRRTGQGYSPLHF.

The chain links TRBV7-2 to TRBJ2-7; 8 bases are a match to TRBD2. Germline lookup yields CDR1 SGHTA and CDR2 FQGNSA. J gave up 2 bases and V 4 bases, and 7 bases lay outside the gene matches. The CDR3 consists of 15 residues. CDR3 amino acids: CASSSGLAATYEQYF. For the CDR3, the DNA is TGTGCCAGCAGCTCTGGACTAGCTGCTACCTACGAGCAGTACTTC. Combining the CDR3 with reference TRBV7-2 and TRBJ2-7 gives the whole variable domain GAGVSQSPSNKVTEKGKDVELRCDPISGHTALYWYRQSLGQGLEFLIYFQGNSAPDKSGLPSDRFSAERTGGSVSTLTIQRTQQEDSAVYLCASSSGLAATYEQYFGPGTRLTVT.

The chain joins TRBV14 to TRBJ2-1, with TRBD1 as a possible D gene (6 bases). The CDR3 contains 13 residues. The germline gives CDR1 SGHDN, CDR2 FVKESK. Trimming shortened V by 4 bases and J by 9 bases, and 13 bases separated the two germline ends. CDR3 DNA: TGTGCCAGCAGCCCCCAGGGGTACCTTGAGCAGTTCTTC. Translating it yields CASSPQGYLEQFF. Using reference TRBV14 and TRBJ2-1 for the parts outside the CDR3, the full variable domain is EAGVTQFPSHSVIEKGQTVTLRCDPISGHDNLYWYRRVMGKEIKFLLHFVKESKQDESGMPNNRFLAERTGGTYSTLKVQPAELEDSGVYFCASSPQGYLEQFFGPGTRLTVL.

The chain is built from TRBV7-9 and TRBJ1-5; possibly TRBD1 for D (6 bases). Looked up from germline, CDR1 is SEHNR and CDR2 is FQNEAQ (reference sequence). The CDR3 runs to 15 residues. Between the trimmed V and J ends, which lost 6 bases and 3 bases, there was a span of 15 bases. Here the CDR3 reads CASRSGVGDNQPQHF. In nucleotides, the CDR3 is TGTGCCAGCAGGTCAGGGGTAGGGGACAATCAGCCCCAGCATTTT.

The chain carries TRBV7-9 and TRBJ2-7; 9 bases line up with TRBD1. The CDR3 sequence is 15 residues long. Germline V gives CDR1 SEHNR, CDR2 FQNEAQ (reference sequence). V dropped 7 bases and J dropped 4; count of bases not matched to a gene: 11. The CDR3 spells CASTFRRTGEYEQYF. The DNA of the CDR3 is TGTGCCAGCACCTTCCGAAGGACAGGGGAATACGAGCAGTACTTC. The full variable domain, with the rest looked up from reference TRBV7-9 and TRBJ2-7, is DTGVSQNPRHKITKRGQNVTFRCDPISEHNRLYWYRQTLGQGPEFLTYFQNEAQLEKSRLLSDRFSAERPKGSFSTLEIQRTEQGDSAMYLCASTFRRTGEYEQYFGPGTRLTVT.

This chain uses TRBV5-1 with TRBJ2-1, with TRBD1 matching over 10 bases. The V and J ends lost 0 bases and 5 bases, in that order; junction bases with no gene match: 2. The CDR3 length is 15 residues. CDR1 is SGHRS and CDR2 is YFSETQ in the germline V gene. For the CDR3, the DNA is TGCGCCAGCAGCTTGGGACAGGGGGCAAACAATGAGCAGTTCTTC. Protein sequence: CASSLGQGANNEQFF.

CDR3 in DNA: TGTGCTAGTGGTTTGGGCCGATCGGGAGGGGGTGAAAAACTGTTTTTT. It codes for CASGLGRSGGGEKLFF. V usage is TRBV12-5 and J usage is TRBJ1-4; perhaps TRBD1 as D (6 bases). The CDR3 consists of 16 residues. The germline CDR1 and CDR2 sequences are LGHNT and FRNRAP. Deletions cut 1 base from V and 7 bases from J, with 16 bases between.

The rearrangement links TRBV6-2 or TRBV6-3 to TRBJ2-7; tentative D call: TRBD2 (5 bases). The CDR3 runs to 17 residues. V gave up 0 bases and J gave up 1 base, with 16 bases separating them. Germline values: CDR1 MNHEY, CDR2 SVGEGT. The CDR3 DNA follows: TGTGCCAGCAGTTACTCGAGGCGCGGGCGGTTTTCCTACGAGCAGTACTTC. Residues: CASSYSRRGRFSYEQYF.

The rearrangement links TRBV7-3 to TRBJ1-4; 7 nucleotides agree with TRBD1. V was pared by 4 bases and J by 0 bases, with 14 bases of the junction left unmatched. This CDR3 region has 19 residues. In germline, CDR1 is SGHTA, CDR2 FQGTGA. The DNA for the CDR3 is TGTGCCAGCAGCTCTCGGGACAGTCGAGACCAAGCAACTAATGAAAAACTGTTTTTT. It encodes CASSSRDSRDQATNEKLFF.

The genes are TRBV7-2 and TRBJ1-5; D perhaps matches TRBD1 (5 bases). Deletions cut 0 bases from V and 2 bases from J, with 8 bases between. Looked up from germline, CDR1 is SGHTA and CDR2 is FQGNSA. The CDR3 has 15 amino acids. CDR3 nucleotides: TGTGCCAGCAGCTTAGCCAGGGCGCGCAATCAGCCCCAGCATTTT. It translates to CASSLARARNQPQHF. The variable domain in full, completed from reference TRBV7-2 and TRBJ1-5, reads GAGVSQSPSNKVTEKGKDVELRCDPISGHTALYWYRQSLGQGLEFLIYFQGNSAPDKSGLPSDRFSAERTGGSVSTLTIQRTQQEDSAVYLCASSLARARNQPQHFGDGTRLSIL.

This chain joins TRBV7-2 and TRBJ2-2; 11 nucleotides agree with TRBD1. The CDR3 covers 16 residues. Trimming cost V 6 bases and J 4 bases; bases outside gene matches: 7. The V gene's germline CDR1 is SGHTA and CDR2 FQGNSA. CDR3 in DNA: TGTGCCAGCAGGTTCGGACAGGGGGCGGTCACCGGGGAGCTGTTTTTT. It translates to CASRFGQGAVTGELFF.

The chain carries TRBV7-2 and TRBJ2-1; D is tentatively TRBD1 or TRBD2 (5 bases each). CDR1 SGHTA and CDR2 FQGNSA come from the germline V gene. The length of the CDR3 is 15 residues. Trimming pared 6 bases from V and 0 bases from J, leaving 12 bases between. Here the CDR3 DNA reads TGTGCCAGCAGAGGTTGGGGGAGCTCCTACAATGAGCAGTTCTTC. Its protein product is CASRGWGSSYNEQFF.

CDR3 loop: CASGLQAGRSNYGYTF. The CDR3 DNA follows: TGTGCTAGTGGTTTGCAGGCCGGGCGGAGTAACTATGGCTACACCTTC. This rearrangement joins TRBV12-5 to TRBJ1-2; unclear D gene. From germline, CDR1 is LGHNT and CDR2 FRNRAP. Trimming pared 2 bases from V and 1 base from J, leaving 14 bases between. The CDR3 has 16 amino acids.

This sequence joins TRBV6-6 and TRBJ1-1; tentatively, D is TRBD1 (6 bases). CDR1 and CDR2 from the germline V gene are MNHNY and SVGAGI (reference sequence). The length of the CDR3 is 13 residues. V was clipped by 5 bases and J by 11 bases, with 18 bases between them. CDR3 nucleotides: TGTGCCAGCAGTAAACCGGACAGTTTATTGGCTTTCTTT. Translating gives CASSKPDSLLAFF.

The chain joins TRBV6-6 to TRBJ2-7; the match to TRBD1 covers 8 bases. CDR1 and CDR2 (germline): MNHNY, SVGAGI (reference sequence). V dropped 10 bases and J dropped 5; count of bases not matched to a gene: 10. The CDR3 totals 13 residues. The CDR3 reads CATLGQGRNEQYF. CDR3 DNA: TGTGCCACCCTAGGACAGGGTCGGAACGAGCAGTACTTC.

The J gene is TRBJ1-6, the V gene TRBV7-9; 8 bases agree with TRBD1. This CDR3 has 14 residues. Unmatched junction bases numbered 3, after V lost 5 bases and J lost 6 bases. Germline-derived CDR1 and CDR2 are SEHNR and FQNEAQ (reference sequence). The CDR3 loop reads CASSQQGGNSPLHF. CDR3 nucleotides: TGTGCCAGCAGCCAACAGGGGGGTAATTCACCCCTCCACTTT.

The J gene is TRBJ2-3, the V gene TRBV29-1; TRBD1 matches 9 bases. The CDR3 runs to 18 residues. Germline lookup yields CDR1 SQVTM and CDR2 ANQGSEA. The J segment lost 2 bases and the V segment lost 4 bases, leaving 16 bases of the junction unmatched. The CDR3 reads CSVATSGTGNGITDTQYF. In DNA, the CDR3 is TGCAGCGTTGCTACCTCCGGGACAGGGAACGGCATCACAGATACGCAGTATTTT.

This clone is a singleton in its sample. The chain has TRBV29-1 and TRBJ1-2, with TRBD1 identical over 10 bases. CDR1 and CDR2 (germline): SQVTM, ANQGSEA. J lost 2 bases, V lost 5 bases, and 8 bases had no gene match. This CDR3 has 15 amino acids. This chain's CDR3 is CSVSGQGSANYGYTF. In nucleotides, the CDR3 is TGCAGCGTTTCGGGACAGGGGTCTGCAAACTATGGCTACACCTTC.